The rows below give T cell receptor beta chains drawn from one sample of a study of blood T cell repertoires in COVID-19. Sequencing was performed with immunoSEQ multiplex PCR; in TCRdb, only in-frame clones are kept and a portion is missing. In the table there are about 130,000 clones, 75% to 90% of which are singletons. The sample taken for sequencing was peripheral blood. The receptors shown here come from a man between 60 and 70 years old with COVID-19, enrolled during active disease. CDR3s include the opening cysteine and the closing phenylalanine or tryptophan. D genes are given only for firm matches. Some rows mark clone size as missing; the rest say once, few, many or name a class of expanded clone.

abundance	d_gene	v_gene	j_gene	CDR3nt	CDR3aa
once	TRBD1	TRBV4-2	TRBJ1-3	TGTGCCAGCAGCGGGGGACAGGGGGCGCGGGGAAACACCATATATTTT	CASSGGQGARGNTIYF
-	-	TRBV10-3	TRBJ1-6	TGTGCCATCAGTGAGTCGGTTTGGGGGGATTCACCCCTCCACTTT	CAISESVWGDSPLHF
-	-	TRBV6-6	TRBJ2-7	TGTGCCAGCAGTTACTCTCAGACTAACTACGAGCAGTACTTC	CASSYSQTNYEQYF
few	-	TRBV28	TRBJ1-5	TGTGCCAGCAGTTTTTTGGGGGAGGGCAATCAGCCCCAGCATTTT	CASSFLGEGNQPQHF
-	-	TRBV6-2/TRBV6-3	TRBJ2-5	TGTGCCAGCAGTTGGACTTTCCAAGAGACCCAGTACTTC	CASSWTFQETQYF
few	TRBD1	TRBV4-3	TRBJ1-2	TGCGCCAGCAGCCAAGATACAGGGGAAGGAGGCTACACCTTC	CASSQDTGEGGYTF
-	-	TRBV28	TRBJ1-4	TGTGCCAGCAGCACAGAGCAAATCAATGAAAAACTGTTTTTT	CASSTEQINEKLFF
-	-	TRBV27	TRBJ1-3	TGTGCCAGCCGGCGAGGCAACACCATATATTTT	CASRRGNTIYF
-	-	TRBV6-2/TRBV6-3	TRBJ2-7	TGTGCCAGCAGTTACAGGAGTTACGAGCAGTACTTC	CASSYRSYEQYF
-	TRBD2	TRBV7-9	TRBJ2-1	TGTGCCAGCAGCTTAGGGCGACTAGCTGGTGAGCAGTTCTTC	CASSLGRLAGEQFF
-	-	TRBV19	TRBJ1-5	TGTGCCAGTAGTTCCACAGGGAATAGCAATCAGCCCCAGCATTTT	CASSSTGNSNQPQHF
-	-	TRBV9	TRBJ2-7	TGTGCCAGCAGCGGTGGGAGCTCCTACGAGCAGTACTTC	CASSGGSSYEQYF
-	TRBD1	TRBV20-1	TRBJ2-7	TGCAGTGCTAGTGAGGACAGGAGCTCCTACGAGCAGTACTTC	CSASEDRSSYEQYF
-	-	TRBV21-1	TRBJ1-6	TGTGCCAGCCTCCGGGACAGGTCCTATAATTCACCCCTCCACTTT	CASLRDRSYNSPLHF
-	TRBD1	TRBV4-1	TRBJ2-7	TGCGCCAGCAGCCCGGGACAGGGGGCCTACGAGCAGTACTTC	CASSPGQGAYEQYF
-	TRBD1	TRBV18	TRBJ1-2	TGTGCCAGCTCACCGGGACAGGCCTATGGCTACACCTTC	CASSPGQAYGYTF
-	TRBD1	TRBV27	TRBJ1-6	TGTGCCAGCAGTTTAGATCAGGGGGCGCTTTCACCCCTCCACTTT	CASSLDQGALSPLHF
-	TRBD1	TRBV30	TRBJ1-2	TGTGCCTGGGGCTCCCCGAGGGGGCCTTATGGCTACACCTTC	CAWGSPRGPYGYTF
-	-	TRBV7-3	TRBJ2-1	TGTGCCAGCAGCCAGGACAGTTACAATGAGCAGTTCTTC	CASSQDSYNEQFF
-	TRBD1	TRBV19	TRBJ1-1	TGTGCCAGTAGTATCCATCAGGGGGCGAACACTGAAGCTTTCTTT	CASSIHQGANTEAFF
-	-	TRBV7-9	TRBJ1-1	TGTGCCAGCAGCCAAGGACCGGGACACATGAACACTGAAGCTTTCTTT	CASSQGPGHMNTEAFF
-	TRBD1	TRBV7-8	TRBJ1-3	TGTGCCAGCAGCCCGAGGGGGCTCTCTGGAAACACCATATATTTT	CASSPRGLSGNTIYF
-	-	TRBV6-5	TRBJ1-2	TGTGCCAGCAGAGCAGGGGTTGGTGGCTACACCTTC	CASRAGVGGYTF
-	-	TRBV12-3/TRBV12-4	TRBJ2-5	TGTGCCAGCAAAGGGACTTACCAAGAGACCCAGTACTTC	CASKGTYQETQYF
-	-	TRBV5-4	TRBJ1-1	TGTGCCAGCAGCTTTCAGGGCACTGAAGCTTTCTTT	CASSFQGTEAFF
-	-	TRBV6-5	TRBJ1-4	TGTGCCAGCAGTTACCAGGAGGGCGAAAAACTGTTTTTT	CASSYQEGEKLFF
many	-	TRBV18	TRBJ1-1	TGTGCCAGCTCATTAGGGGGGGACACTGAAGCTTTCTTT	CASSLGGDTEAFF
-	-	TRBV7-8	TRBJ1-1	TGTGCCAGCAGTAACAGGGTCCTGCACACTGAAGCTTTCTTT	CASSNRVLHTEAFF
-	TRBD1	TRBV19	TRBJ1-4	TGTGCCAGTAGTAGGGACAGTGAAGAAAAACTGTTTTTT	CASSRDSEEKLFF
-	-	TRBV7-3	TRBJ1-2	TGTGCCAGCAGCTTAAGCCCAGGGGAAGGCTACACCTTC	CASSLSPGEGYTF
-	TRBD1	TRBV11-2	TRBJ2-5	TGTGCCAGCAGCCGGACAGGGGGTTGGGAGACCCAGTACTTC	CASSRTGGWETQYF
-	-	TRBV11-2	TRBJ1-2	TGTGCCAGCGGGGGGGCAGGGACTAACTATGGCTACACCTTC	CASGGAGTNYGYTF
-	-	TRBV24-1	TRBJ2-1	TGTGCCACCAGTGACACTAACAATGAGCAGTTCTTC	CATSDTNNEQFF
-	TRBD1	TRBV18	TRBJ1-5	TGTGCCAGCTCACCCGGGACAGGTAATCAGCCCCAGCATTTT	CASSPGTGNQPQHF
-	-	TRBV4-3	TRBJ1-5	TGCGCCAGCAGCCAAGAGAGGATAAATCAGCCCCAGCATTTT	CASSQERINQPQHF
-	-	TRBV2	TRBJ1-5	TGTGCCAGCAGTGACAGGAGGAATCAGCCCCAGCATTTT	CASSDRRNQPQHF